The 2 T cell receptor beta chains below come from one sample, sequenced in a study of CD8 T cells in Susac syndrome. cDNA came from approximately 0.5 to 1 ug RNA primed by random hexamers. MiXCR, run by TCRdb on the immunoSEQ multiplex PCR reads, gives a single entry per CDR3 protein. The repertoire consists of 150,000 to 190,000 distinct CDR3 sequences, with about 94% occurring once and the leading ten covering about 0.19%. Sequenced: CD8+ T cells from PBMCs. The receptors were gathered from a human donor with multiple sclerosis.

V usage is TRBV13 and J usage is TRBJ1-1, with 8 bases that match TRBD1. Germline V gene data show CDR1 as PRHDT and CDR2 as FYEKMQ (reference sequence). Trimming took 5 bases from V and 12 from J; bases not matched to a gene: 11. The CDR3 covers 13 residues. CDR3 residues: CASSPNRGMRTFF. In nucleotides, the CDR3 is TGTGCCAGCAGCCCCAACAGGGGGATGAGGACTTTCTTT. The variable domain in full, with the rest retrieved from reference TRBV13 and TRBJ1-1, is AAGVIQSPRHLIKEKRETATLKCYPIPRHDTVYWYQQGPGQDPQFLISFYEKMQSDKGSIPDRFSAQQFSDYHSELNMSSLELGDSALYFCASSPNRGMRTFFGQGTRLTVV.

V is TRBV30 and J is TRBJ2-1, with D perhaps matching TRBD2 (6 bases). With 5 bases removed from V and 10 bases from J, the gap between germline ends came to 12 bases. CDR3 length equals 11 residues. Germline V gene data show CDR1 as GTSNPN and CDR2 as SVGIG (reference sequence). CDR3 DNA: TGTGCCTGGGATGGGGGAGGCGAGCAGTTCTTC. This gives the protein CAWDGGGEQFF.